This T cell receptor (beta chain) was captured in a study of HIV-infected patients and healthy controls (dated by TCRdb to 2013 to 2014). Regarding the complete study: The study asked whether deep sequencing of the TCR repertoire from small blood samples of HIV patients could detect immune perturbation and reconstitution.

Study-level results and caveats: Compared with untreated HIV+ repertoires, healthy control repertoires had roughly threefold more distinct CDR3s and a higher Shannon diversity. Pairing of alpha and beta chains was not determined in the samples. In size-matched repertoire data, the apparent post-therapy recovery of the Gini index in HIV-infected patients was not replicated. The study cohorts differed slightly in age and sex profile, but those differences did not account for the observed differences in diversity. The dynamics of distinct T-cell subpopulations could not be separated, and sequencing depth was restricted, because whole blood was used. Differing numbers of distinct sequences in patients and controls hindered comparison, and size-matching assigned excessive weight to rare events in the HIV-infected data. A major limit on how widely the findings apply, in the view of the authors, was that only sixteen HIV-infected individuals were processed. During therapy, HIV-associated CDR3s significantly decreased in frequency, while CMV-associated CDR3s did not change significantly, though most became more frequent. Alpha-chain CDR3s from MAIT cells appeared at high frequency in healthy controls but were severely depleted in HIV+ repertoires. In the study, no determination of donor HLA types was made. Eight alpha and eight beta V genes showed significantly different mean usage between HIV-infected patients and controls. More CDR3s were shared between individuals among healthy controls than among HIV+ patients, as measured by Jaccard index and by the count of highly shared sequences. HIV-infected repertoires had significantly higher mean Gini indices than controls, possibly reflecting oligoclonality.

Reverse transcription of 400 to 650 ng RNA was performed with SuperScript III using primers directed against the alpha and beta constant regions. Separate libraries for the alpha and beta chains were generated through chain-specific third strand synthesis that incorporated multiplexing indices. The protocol used a single primer pair to amplify all rearrangements within a chain, which avoided primer bias, and attached molecular barcodes to each cDNA molecule. Purified cDNA was ligated with T4 RNA Ligase 1 onto a 5' RACE adapter bearing a random hexamer and the SP2 sequencing primer site. With slow temperature ramps used to favor optimal annealing, second strand synthesis was primed from the SP2 site with Phusion polymerase. Two random hexamer sequences, both added before amplification and joined together, made up the 12-nucleotide barcode of each molecule. An amplification PCR of about 23 cycles with P5s and P7 primers came after a short first PCR that had added P5 and P7 adapter elements plus a second index. A total of 25 to 35 PCR cycles were applied to the libraries, which were quantified on a Qubit, sized on a Bioanalyzer, and diluted to 3 to 4 nM. Normalized libraries were sequenced on an Illumina MiSeq with 2 x 250 paired-end kits. Into approximately 10 ul Tris-Cl, the reverse transcription reactions were eluted following cleanup on MinElute columns. Adapter ligations were incubated for 20 to 25 hours at 16 degrees C and subsequently purified with AMPure XP beads at a 1:1 ratio. In the paper's pipeline: Demultiplexed FASTQ files were processed with a modified Decombinator by which V, J, insert and barcode information was output. Sequences that shared a barcode but differed from the dominant sequence were discarded as errors, and original cDNA molecules were estimated by counting barcodes clustered at Levenshtein distance 3. The R packages ineq, vegan, igraph and RCytoscape were used for downstream analyses, with IMGT nomenclature and CDR3 definitions applied. The authors computed V gene usage over distinct sequences and counted each TCR a single time to avoid skew from clonal expansion. Within a donor, similarity networks joined unique CDR3 amino acid sequences in every case where two of them were separated by a single Levenshtein edit. Published HIV-specific CDR3s (around 90 alpha, about 720 beta) and CMV-specific CDR3s (13 alpha, a few hundred beta) were compiled and searched for in the repertoires. Random subsampling to size-matched repertoires demonstrated that the decreased diversity in patients did not result from their lower sequence numbers. TCRdb reprocessing: public reads trimmed at Q25 with fastp, clones called with MiXCR, in-frame beta chains kept. Entries that share a CDR3 protein sequence are merged under the most common genes and DNA. None of the V and J calls come from the authors' own analysis; TCRdb made them. The sample table contains about 10,000 distinct CDR3 sequences; only one count was recorded for 5.8% of them. Jointly, the top ten make up 7.7% of the sample.

Only a few counts were recorded for this clonotype. This receptor's antigen is unknown. Base qualities are not recorded, but no much larger clone differs from it by a single base. Whole blood was used without fractionating the cells, so the repertoire represented all peripheral T cells without sorting. About ten uninfected healthy donors were sampled as controls, a few of whom were sampled twice around 3 months apart. For RNA extraction, 2 to 2.5 ml of peripheral blood was collected into Tempus tubes. The TURBO-DNase kit was used to remove leftover genomic DNA, and GLOBINclear was used to deplete globin mRNA. V is pruned by 5 bases and J by 2 bases, leaving 5 bases of the junction without a gene match. According to the germline V gene (reference sequence), CDR1 reads DFQATT and CDR2 reads SNEGSKA. Reading from cysteine to phenylalanine, the CDR3 counts 15 amino acids. Of all the DNA, just the CDR3 is kept, 45 bases in frame from base 1.

The sequenced sample consisted of blood. Recombination joined TRBV20-1 with TRBJ2-4, and 11 junctional nucleotides match TRBD1. The source of this sequence is an adult in good health. The CDR3 protein sequence reads: CSAPGTGGTKNIQYF. The DNA sequence reads TGCAGTGCTCCCGGGACAGGGGGGACCAAAAACATTCAGTACTTC.